This TCR beta chain was sequenced during a study of T-cell reconstitution after alpha-beta-depleted transplantation in children. This clonotype appeared many times. TCRbeta library construction was performed incorporating unique molecular identifiers. TCRdb re-called the PCR reads through MiXCR, storing one row per CDR3 protein. The sample includes 120,000 or so distinct CDR3 sequences, 10% of them seen just once. The V and J ends lost 6 bases and 7 bases respectively, with 15 bases between them. This CDR3 spans 14 amino acids. Germline CDR1 is SGHTA and CDR2 is FQGNSA. The receptor was isolated from a human donor who donated a stem cell graft to a child with acute lymphoblastic leukemia. The gene calls are TRBV7-2 and TRBJ1-4; D ambiguous. The specimen was PBMCs from the stem cell graft donor, collected from the stem cell graft. CDR3 sequence (DNA): TGTGCCAGCAGTAAGACGGTCTGGGGTGAAAAACTGTTTTTT. Translated, it gives CASSKTVWGEKLFF. The whole variable domain, remainder taken from reference TRBV7-2 and TRBJ1-4, is GAGVSQSPSNKVTEKGKDVELRCDPISGHTALYWYRQSLGQGLEFLIYFQGNSAPDKSGLPSDRFSAERTGGSVSTLTIQRTQQEDSAVYLCASSKTVWGEKLFFGSGTQLSVL.